The clone carrying this TCR beta chain was recorded only once. As yet, its antigen is unknown. This sample is drawn from a study of identical twins. Study conclusions and caveats: Its conclusions, products of cross-sectional statistical analysis, did not come from following the same donors. Partly confounded zero-insertion analyses could result from invariant MAIT and iNKT cells. Out-of-frame alpha sequences shared by twins showed excess low generation probability.

MiXCR, run by TCRdb on the 5' RACE reads, gives a single entry per CDR3 protein. The sample has hundreds of thousands of distinct CDR3 sequences; less than 25% are singletons. The germline gives CDR1 SGHTA, CDR2 FQGNSA. The V gene lost 1 base and the J gene lost 2 bases, with 12 bases spanning the gap. The CDR3 is 15 amino acids. Separately, the same data were catalogued under a study of T cells expressing NK-cell markers. This second report adds: The sorts in several experiments were restricted to alpha-beta TCR T cells by an anti-gamma-delta TCR antibody.

The receptor was isolated from a woman between 18 and 30 years old in good health. The sequencing input was PBMCs. The V and J genes are TRBV7-2 and TRBJ2-7, with a tentative D call TRBD2 (5 bases). CDR3 region: CASSLVGDFPYEQYF. The DNA of the CDR3 is TGTGCCAGCAGCTTAGTGGGAGACTTTCCCTACGAGCAGTACTTC.